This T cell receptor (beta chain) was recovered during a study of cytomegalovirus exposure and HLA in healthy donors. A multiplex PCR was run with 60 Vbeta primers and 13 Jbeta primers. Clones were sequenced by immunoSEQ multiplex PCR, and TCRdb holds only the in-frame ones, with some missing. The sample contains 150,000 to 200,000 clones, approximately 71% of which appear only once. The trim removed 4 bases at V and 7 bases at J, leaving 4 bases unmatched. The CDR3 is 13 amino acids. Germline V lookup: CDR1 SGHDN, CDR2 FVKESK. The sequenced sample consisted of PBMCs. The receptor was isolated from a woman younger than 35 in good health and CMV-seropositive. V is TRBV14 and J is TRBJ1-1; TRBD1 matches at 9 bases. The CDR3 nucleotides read TGTGCCAGCAGCCCCTTGACAGGGGGTGAAGCTTTCTTT. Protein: CASSPLTGGEAFF.